The T cell receptor beta chain described here comes from a study of neoadjuvant nivolumab and ipilimumab in lung cancer. Broader study findings: TCR richness and clonality were higher in tumors than adjacent uninvolved lung. Only two of four nivolumab-treated tumors gained richness and clonality by surgery.

Only in-frame clones appear in the TCRdb table, and some are missing; sequencing was by immunoSEQ multiplex PCR. Here the sample spans fewer than 35,000 clones, 90% being singletons. This clone showed up just once. Its antigen is not identified. The sequenced sample was peripheral blood, obtained after neoadjuvant nivolumab, alone or with ipilimumab, at or shortly before surgery. This sequence originates from an adult with non-small cell lung cancer.

CDR3 nucleotides: TGTGCCAGCAGCTTGGTTAGGGGGCACACTGAAGCTTTCTTT. Translation gives CASSLVRGHTEAFF. The genes are TRBV5-5 and TRBJ1-1; TRBD1 agrees at 7 bases. Germline CDR1 reads SGHKS; CDR2 reads YYEKEE (reference sequence). This CDR3 has 14 amino acids. Losses at the gene ends were 0 bases for V and 3 bases for J; bases not matched to a gene: 2.